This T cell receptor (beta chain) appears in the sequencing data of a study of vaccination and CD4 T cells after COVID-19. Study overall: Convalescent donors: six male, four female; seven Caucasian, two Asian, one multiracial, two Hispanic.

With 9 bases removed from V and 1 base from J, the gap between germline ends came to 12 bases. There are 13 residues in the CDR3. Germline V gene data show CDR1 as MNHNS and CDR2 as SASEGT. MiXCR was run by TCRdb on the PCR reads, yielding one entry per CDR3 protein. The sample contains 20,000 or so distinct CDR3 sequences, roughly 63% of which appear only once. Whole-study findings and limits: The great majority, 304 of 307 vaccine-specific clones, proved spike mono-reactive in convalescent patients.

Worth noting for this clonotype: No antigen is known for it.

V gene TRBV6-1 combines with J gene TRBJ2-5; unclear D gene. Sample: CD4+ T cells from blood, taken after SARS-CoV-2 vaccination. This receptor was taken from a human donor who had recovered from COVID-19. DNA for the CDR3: TGTGCCAGTACACGGGCAGGCCAAGAGACCCAGTACTTC. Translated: CASTRAGQETQYF.